Shown below are 23 T cell receptor beta chains from a single sample sequenced in a study of T cell clonotyping in hematopoietic cell transplantation. The data were produced by immunoSEQ multiplex PCR, yet TCRdb's version contains in-frame clones alone and is incomplete. Among 9,000 to 13,000 clones listed, 85% to 90% were seen once. Source: PBMCs, taken 100 days after allogeneic stem cell transplant. These receptors were obtained from a female patient between 60 and 69 years old who had an allogeneic stem cell transplant from an unrelated donor, so the T cells may come from the graft donor. Some clones in this sample may be carry-over from other donors' samples.

The CDR3 reads CATRPSGLADTQYF. The CDR3 nucleotides read TGTGCCACCCGCCCTAGCGGGCTCGCAGATACGCAGTATTTT. The chain recombines TRBV27 with TRBJ2-3; 8 positions match TRBD2. This CDR3 contains 14 residues. V was pared by 10 bases and J by 4 bases, with 10 bases of the junction left unmatched. The germline CDR1 and CDR2 sequences are MNHEY and SMNVEV (reference sequence).

The rearrangement links TRBV5-1 to TRBJ1-1; unclear D gene. Germline V CDR1 and CDR2: SGHRS, YFSETQ. This CDR3 is built from 16 residues. V lost 1 base and J 1 base, leaving 14 bases between the germline ends. The CDR3 spells CASSLFSGARNTEAFF. The CDR3 DNA reads TGCGCCAGCAGCTTGTTTTCGGGTGCCAGGAACACTGAAGCTTTCTTT.

The chain links TRBV19 to TRBJ1-5, with TRBD1 matching 9 bases. CDR1 is LNHDA and CDR2 is SQIVND in the germline V gene (reference sequence). V gave up 5 bases and J gave up 5 bases; unmatched junction bases: 4. CDR3 length: 14 residues. Written as DNA, the CDR3 is TGTGCCAGTAGTTCCGGGACAGGGTATCAGCCCCAGCATTTT. This codes for CASSSGTGYQPQHF.

The chain has TRBV9 and TRBJ1-6, with D hard to call. Trimming removed 4 bases at V and 7 bases at J, with 15 bases between. CDR3 length: 15 amino acids. Looked up from germline, CDR1 is SGDLS and CDR2 is YYNGEE. The CDR3: CASSTNRDQNSPLHF. CDR3 sequence (DNA): TGTGCCAGCAGCACGAATCGGGATCAGAATTCACCCCTCCACTTT.

J is TRBJ2-5 and V is TRBV27; D not resolved. The germline V gene has CDR1 MNHEY and CDR2 SMNVEV (reference sequence). V was pared by 5 bases and J by 0 bases, with 10 bases between. The CDR3 totals 14 residues. CDR3 coding DNA: TGTGCCAGCAGTCCCGCCCTGTACCAAGAGACCCAGTACTTC. Residues: CASSPALYQETQYF.

This chain connects TRBV19 to TRBJ2-7; TRBD2 agrees at 9 bases. V was clipped by 2 bases and J by 3 bases; unmatched bases: 5. CDR3 length: 15 amino acids. Germline values: CDR1 LNHDA, CDR2 SQIVND (reference sequence). The CDR3 reads CASSISSGGIYEQYF. The CDR3 DNA follows: TGTGCCAGTAGTATAAGTAGCGGGGGAATCTACGAGCAGTACTTC.

The sample holds a few counts of this clone. V gene TRBV2 combines with J gene TRBJ2-3; D gene uncertain. This CDR3 is built from 17 residues. Germline CDR1 is SNHLY and CDR2 is FYNNEI. The V end lost 3 bases, the J end lost 2 bases, and 18 bases lay between the germline ends. The CDR3 DNA follows: TGTGCCAGCAGTGATACTGTGGCGGAACCAACCACAGATACGCAGTATTTT. Its protein product is CASSDTVAEPTTDTQYF.

In DNA form, the CDR3 reads TGTGCCAGCAGCTTCAGTTTCGGCGGCTACACCGGGGAGCTGTTTTTT. This encodes CASSFSFGGYTGELFF. The chain couples TRBV7-2 to TRBJ2-2, with unresolved D. V was trimmed by 3 bases and J by 3 bases, leaving 14 bases between them. This CDR3 region has 16 residues. Germline V gives CDR1 SGHTA, CDR2 FQGNSA. The entire variable domain, with the rest obtained from reference TRBV7-2 and TRBJ2-2, is as follows: GAGVSQSPSNKVTEKGKDVELRCDPISGHTALYWYRQSLGQGLEFLIYFQGNSAPDKSGLPSDRFSAERTGGSVSTLTIQRTQQEDSAVYLCASSFSFGGYTGELFFGEGSRLTVL.

The CDR3 nucleotides are TGTGCCAGCAGCTCCGGGGCCAACGTCCTGACTTTC. As protein: CASSSGANVLTF. The chain recombines TRBV7-9 with TRBJ2-6; no clear D. V lost 4 bases and J lost 4, with 2 bases in between. Germline-derived CDR1 and CDR2 are SEHNR and FQNEAQ (reference sequence). The CDR3 runs to 12 residues.

CDR3 nucleotides: TGCAGCGTGACAGGAGAAGATACGCAGTATTTT. Translated: CSVTGEDTQYF. The rearrangement uses TRBV29-1 and TRBJ2-3; maybe TRBD1 (6 bases). The CDR3 is 11 amino acids. Per the germline V gene, CDR1 is SQVTM and CDR2 is ANQGSEA. Trimming left V 6 bases short and J 5 bases short, with 9 bases between.

The rearrangement links TRBV18 to TRBJ1-1; a weak D match, TRBD1 (5 bases). Between the trimmed V and J ends, which lost 5 bases and 1 base, there was a span of 8 bases. The CDR3 has 13 amino acids. Germline CDR1 KGHSH, CDR2 LQKENI. The CDR3 DNA sequence: TGTGCCAGCTCATTTGGACAGAACACTGAAGCTTTCTTT. This codes for CASSFGQNTEAFF.

The chain links TRBV29-1 to TRBJ1-2; 8 bases map to TRBD1. This CDR3 has 13 amino acids. Germline V gene data show CDR1 as SQVTM and CDR2 as ANQGSEA. The J segment lost 7 bases and the V segment lost 1 base, leaving 5 bases of the junction unmatched. CDR3 sequence (DNA): TGCAGCGTTGAAGCCGGGACAGGAGGTGGCTACACCTTC. Translation: CSVEAGTGGGYTF.

The gene calls are TRBV19 and TRBJ2-1; D is ambiguous. CDR1 LNHDA and CDR2 SQIVND come from the germline V gene (reference sequence). The CDR3 is 13 residues long. Trimming pared 1 base from V and 5 bases from J, leaving 6 bases between. The CDR3 loop reads CASSIVKDNEQFF. DNA for the CDR3: TGTGCCAGTAGTATAGTTAAGGACAATGAGCAGTTCTTC. The whole variable domain, filled in from reference TRBV19 and TRBJ2-1, reads DGGITQSPKYLFRKEGQNVTLSCEQNLNHDAMYWYRQDPGQGLRLIYYSQIVNDFQKGDIAEGYSVSREKKESFPLTVTSAQKNPTAFYLCASSIVKDNEQFFGPGTRLTVL.

The chain has TRBV11-2 and TRBJ2-7, with a possible D match to TRBD2 (5 bases). V was shortened by 2 bases and J by 6 bases, with 14 bases between the two germline ends. There are 14 residues in the CDR3. The germline V gene encodes CDR1 SGHAT and CDR2 FQNNGV. The CDR3 DNA is TGTGCCAGCAGCTTAAGAACAAGCGCGGGCGAGCAGTACTTC. This codes for CASSLRTSAGEQYF.

This clone was counted once. The chain combines TRBV28 with TRBJ2-7; no clear D. CDR1 and CDR2 from the germline V gene are MDHEN and SYDVKM. This CDR3 contains 14 residues. Trimming took off 2 bases at V and 3 bases at J, with 11 bases between the two ends. The CDR3 DNA follows: TGTGCCAGCAGTTTACCCCAGAGTGACTACGAGCAGTACTTC. Amino acid sequence: CASSLPQSDYEQYF.

The chain is built from TRBV27 and TRBJ2-3; the match to TRBD1 covers 10 bases. J lost 3 bases, V lost 0 bases, and 3 bases had no gene match. The CDR3 extends over 16 amino acids. Germline CDR1 MNHEY, CDR2 SMNVEV (reference sequence). The DNA for the CDR3 is TGTGCCAGCAGTTTATCGACAGGGGGCAGTACAGATACGCAGTATTTT. Its translation: CASSLSTGGSTDTQYF.

J is TRBJ1-1 and V is TRBV7-2, with TRBD1 matching over 9 bases. The CDR3 loop spans 18 amino acids. The J segment lost 0 bases and the V segment lost 3 bases, leaving 11 bases of the junction unmatched. CDR1 and CDR2 from the germline V gene are SGHTA and FQGNSA. The DNA of the CDR3 is TGTGCCAGCAGCTTCACCGGGACAGGGATAGGTGTGAACACTGAAGCTTTCTTT. It encodes CASSFTGTGIGVNTEAFF.

The chain combines TRBV7-9 with TRBJ2-7; D is unclear. V was cut by 5 bases and J by 7 bases, with 18 bases left in between. This CDR3 is 14 amino acids long. CDR1 is SEHNR and CDR2 is FQNEAQ in the germline V gene (reference sequence). CDR3 DNA: TGTGCCAGCAGCGCCTTACAGAGGCCTAAGGAGCAGTACTTC. It codes for CASSALQRPKEQYF.

The chain joins TRBV7-2 to TRBJ2-3; D possibly corresponds to TRBD2 (5 bases). Germline-derived CDR1 and CDR2 are SGHTA and FQGNSA. The V and J ends lost 6 bases and 0 bases respectively, with 10 bases between them. The CDR3 loop spans 14 amino acids. The CDR3 DNA is TGTGCCAGCAGTTTCGGACTGAGCACAGATACGCAGTATTTT. Its protein product is CASSFGLSTDTQYF.

The chain recombines TRBV29-1 with TRBJ2-3; TRBD2 is a possible D gene (5 bases). This CDR3 has 14 residues. The germline CDR1 and CDR2 sequences are SQVTM and ANQGSEA. V was shortened by 4 bases and J by 1 base, with 12 bases between the two germline ends. CDR3 protein: CSVVPGMGTDTQYF. As DNA, the CDR3 is TGCAGCGTTGTTCCGGGAATGGGCACAGATACGCAGTATTTT.

The chain is built from TRBV7-3 and TRBJ2-2, with no clear D. The germline V and J ends were trimmed by 2 bases and 5 bases, with 6 bases remaining between them. The CDR3 loop spans 13 amino acids. CDR1 is SGHTA, CDR2 FQGTGA, per germline. The CDR3 nucleotides read TGTGCCAGCAGCTTAGTAAGGACCGGGGAGCTGTTTTTT. It is translated as CASSLVRTGELFF.

The chain links TRBV6-1 to TRBJ2-4, with 7 bases identical to TRBD1. The CDR3 covers 13 residues. Germline V gene data show CDR1 as MNHNS and CDR2 as SASEGT. J lost 6 bases, V lost 8 bases, and 7 bases had no gene match. The CDR3 bases are TGTGCCAGCCGGCCGGCAGGGGGAAACATTCAGTACTTC. Translation: CASRPAGGNIQYF.

This clone was seen just once. The chain couples TRBV11-2 to TRBJ1-1, with D perhaps TRBD1 (6 bases). This CDR3 has 15 amino acids. The germline V and J ends were trimmed by 5 bases and 5 bases, with 18 bases remaining between them. Germline CDR1 reads SGHAT; CDR2 reads FQNNGV. CDR3 in DNA: TGTGCCAGCAGCCCTCGACATGAGGGGGGGACTGAAGCTTTCTTT. It translates to CASSPRHEGGTEAFF.